This is a list of T cell receptor beta chains from one sample in a study of T cell responses to AZD1222 COVID-19 vaccine. Assay used: immunoSEQ multiplex PCR; TCRdb lists only in-frame clones, some missing. The data show approximately 150,000 clones, with about 87% seen just once and around 2.1% held by the top ten. The sample in question was peripheral blood, obtained on day 0 of AZD1222 vaccination. The receptors were sampled from an adult in good health. CDR3s include the opening cysteine and the closing phenylalanine or tryptophan. A D gene is named only where the DNA matches it firmly. Rows give clone size only sometimes, using once, few, many, or a class for an expanded clone.

V,D,size,J,CDR3,DNA
TRBV15,-,-,TRBJ1-1,CATSPGGVVQWTEAFF,TGTGCCACCAGCCCGGGGGGGGTGGTGCAATGGACTGAAGCTTTCTTT
TRBV27,-,-,TRBJ1-6,CASSSSYNSPLHF,TGTGCCAGCAGTTCCTCCTATAATTCACCCCTCCACTTT
TRBV6-1,-,-,TRBJ2-3,CASSEGLDADTQYF,TGTGCCAGCAGTGAGGGGCTCGACGCAGATACGCAGTATTTT
TRBV19,-,-,TRBJ1-1,CASSPLLWTTEAFF,TGTGCCAGTAGTCCGTTACTTTGGACGACTGAAGCTTTCTTT
TRBV6-1,-,few,TRBJ2-1,CASSEGQEPYNEQFF,TGTGCCAGCAGTGAAGGACAGGAGCCCTACAATGAGCAGTTCTTC
TRBV2,-,-,TRBJ1-2,CASSEAEGHSYTF,TGTGCCAGCAGTGAAGCGGAGGGACACAGCTACACCTTC
TRBV7-2,-,-,TRBJ2-1,CASSLALAGAVDEQFF,TGTGCCAGCAGCTTAGCGCTCGCAGGGGCGGTCGATGAGCAGTTCTTC
TRBV4-3,TRBD2,-,TRBJ2-1,CASSLTPTWEGPYNEQFF,TGCGCCAGCAGTCTGACTCCGACCTGGGAGGGCCCGTACAATGAGCAGTTCTTC
TRBV30,-,-,TRBJ1-2,CAWSSGHGYTF,TGTGCCTGGAGTAGTGGCCATGGCTACACCTTC
TRBV4-3,-,-,TRBJ2-2,CASSQDVAGELFF,TGCGCCAGCAGCCAAGATGTGGCCGGGGAGCTGTTTTTT
TRBV7-9,-,-,TRBJ2-5,CACRDFEETQYF,TGTGCCTGTCGGGACTTTGAAGAGACCCAGTACTTC
TRBV19,TRBD1,-,TRBJ1-2,CASSHPDREDYGYTF,TGTGCCAGTAGTCATCCCGACAGGGAGGACTATGGCTACACCTTC
TRBV11-3,-,-,TRBJ1-1,CPTRGNGGAEAFF,TGTCCAACAAGAGGGAACGGGGGCGCTGAAGCTTTCTTT
TRBV27,-,-,TRBJ1-2,CASSLWPGPYGYTF,TGTGCCAGCAGTTTATGGCCGGGGCCTTATGGCTACACCTTC
TRBV5-1,TRBD1,-,TRBJ1-5,CASSLEGQRNQPQHF,TGCGCCAGCAGCTTGGAGGGACAGAGAAATCAGCCCCAGCATTTT
TRBV6-1,-,once,TRBJ1-2,CASSEYRAGYTF,TGTGCCAGCAGTGAATACAGGGCTGGCTACACCTTC
TRBV5-4,TRBD1,-,TRBJ2-7,CASSLTGGGSYEQYF,TGTGCCAGCAGCTTGACAGGGGGCGGTTCCTACGAGCAGTACTTC
TRBV7-2,-,-,TRBJ2-7,CASSSGPIPTYEQYF,TGTGCCAGCAGCTCGGGACCCATCCCGACCTACGAGCAGTACTTC
TRBV7-2,-,-,TRBJ1-2,CASSPGGTGPFNYGYTF,TGTGCCAGCAGCCCCGGTGGGACGGGCCCTTTTAACTATGGCTACACCTTC
TRBV19,TRBD1,-,TRBJ2-5,CASSIRGQGLPETQYF,TGTGCCAGTAGTATAAGAGGACAGGGGCTCCCAGAGACCCAGTACTTC
TRBV6-1,-,-,TRBJ1-5,CASSEWGSGQPQHF,TGTGCCAGCAGTGAATGGGGGTCGGGTCAGCCCCAGCATTTT
TRBV27,-,-,TRBJ2-1,CASSLSPTEQFF,TGTGCCAGCAGTTTATCGCCCACCGAGCAGTTCTTC
TRBV5-5,TRBD1,few,TRBJ1-5,CASSARTGADQPQHF,TGTGCCAGCAGCGCCAGGACAGGGGCGGATCAGCCCCAGCATTTT
TRBV5-4,-,-,TRBJ2-7,CASSLVGGGNNEQYF,TGTGCCAGCAGCTTGGTAGGAGGGGGCAACAACGAGCAGTACTTC
TRBV11-3,-,-,TRBJ2-5,CASSSGVSPLRTQYF,TGTGCCAGCAGCTCGGGGGTGAGCCCCCTCCGGACCCAGTACTTC
TRBV6-5,TRBD1,-,TRBJ2-7,CASSYRDSDYEQYF,TGTGCCAGCAGTTACCGGGACAGCGACTACGAGCAGTACTTC
TRBV25-1,-,-,TRBJ1-6,CASSETVTGNSPLHF,TGTGCCAGCAGTGAAACGGTTACAGGCAATTCACCCCTCCACTTT
TRBV19,-,-,TRBJ2-7,CASKIRHLLPYEQYF,TGTGCCAGTAAAATAAGACACTTACTCCCCTACGAGCAGTACTTC
TRBV5-4,-,-,TRBJ2-5,CASSAPGSRETQYF,TGTGCCAGCAGCGCCCCGGGGAGCCGGGAGACCCAGTACTTC
TRBV9,-,-,TRBJ1-6,CASSVGSSPLHF,TGTGCCAGCAGCGTAGGGAGTTCACCCCTCCACTTT
TRBV5-8,-,once,TRBJ1-1,CASSLVPGLGTEAFF,TGTGCCAGCAGCTTGGTCCCGGGGTTGGGCACTGAAGCTTTCTTT
TRBV6-1,TRBD1,-,TRBJ2-2,CASSVATGGSGELFF,TGTGCCAGCAGTGTAGCGACAGGGGGTTCCGGCGAGCTGTTTTTT
TRBV19,TRBD2,-,TRBJ2-7,CASSLVGGSYEQYF,TGTGCCAGTAGTCTCGTAGGCGGGAGCTACGAGCAGTACTTC
TRBV5-1,TRBD2,-,TRBJ2-1,CASSLGTRISYNEQFF,TGCGCCAGCAGCTTGGGGACTAGGATCTCCTACAATGAGCAGTTCTTC
TRBV29-1,TRBD2,-,TRBJ2-3,CSGGTSGRAAQYF,TGCAGCGGAGGGACTAGCGGGAGGGCAGCGCAGTATTTT
TRBV6-4,TRBD2,once,TRBJ2-7,CASRPWGSGRVSSYEQYF,TGTGCCAGCAGGCCCTGGGGTAGCGGGAGAGTGAGCTCCTACGAGCAGTACTTC
TRBV5-1,-,-,TRBJ1-1,CASSSGTAEAFF,TGCGCCAGCAGCTCTGGGACGGCTGAAGCTTTCTTT
TRBV7-9,-,-,TRBJ1-3,CASSLSGPRGNTIYF,TGTGCCAGCAGCTTATCGGGACCCCGGGGAAACACCATATATTTT
TRBV27,-,-,TRBJ2-3,CASTVRGYTDTQYF,TGTGCCAGCACCGTGAGGGGGTACACAGATACGCAGTATTTT
TRBV6-2/TRBV6-3,-,-,TRBJ1-4,CASSSEDEKLFF,TGTGCCAGCAGTTCCGAGGATGAAAAACTGTTTTTT
TRBV11-2,-,many,TRBJ1-1,CASSLERVMNTEAFF,TGTGCCAGCAGCTTAGAGCGGGTAATGAACACTGAAGCTTTCTTT
TRBV10-3,-,-,TRBJ2-3,CAISESTGGLLATDTQYF,TGTGCCATCAGTGAGTCGACGGGCGGGTTACTAGCAACAGATACGCAGTATTTT
TRBV5-5,-,-,TRBJ1-3,CASSLSRAAGNTIYF,TGTGCCAGCAGCTTGAGTCGAGCGGCTGGAAACACCATATATTTT
TRBV29-1,-,few,TRBJ2-7,CSVASGAYEQYF,TGCAGCGTTGCTAGTGGGGCCTACGAGCAGTACTTC
TRBV18,-,-,TRBJ1-3,CASSPTRQVRNTIYF,TGTGCCAGCTCACCAACGCGACAGGTACGAAACACCATATATTTT
TRBV2,TRBD1,-,TRBJ1-2,CASRFGTDYGYTF,TGTGCCAGCAGGTTCGGGACAGACTATGGCTACACCTTC
TRBV11-3,-,-,TRBJ1-3,CASSWTALSSGNTIYF,TGTGCCAGCAGCTGGACAGCCCTTAGCTCTGGAAACACCATATATTTT
TRBV27,-,-,TRBJ2-3,CASSFLDTQYF,TGTGCCAGCAGTTTCTTGGATACGCAGTATTTT
TRBV2,TRBD2,-,TRBJ2-2,CASRGTSPTGELFF,TGTGCCAGCCGTGGGACTAGCCCCACCGGGGAGCTGTTTTTT